Presented here are 4 T cell receptor beta chains from one specimen sequenced in a study of cytomegalovirus exposure and HLA in healthy donors. PCR primers comprised 60 Vbeta and 13 Jbeta primers. The protocol was immunoSEQ multiplex PCR, while the TCRdb copy is restricted to in-frame clones and leaves out a portion. The table has under 200,000 clones, approximately 73% seen once. Sequencing input: PBMCs. All receptors derive from a middle-aged man in good health and CMV-seronegative.

This chain connects TRBV6-6 to TRBJ2-1; 10 bases match TRBD2. CDR1 MNHNY and CDR2 SVGAGI come from the germline V gene (reference sequence). This CDR3 has 16 residues. V shed 6 bases and J 1 base; nucleotides not matched to a gene: 6. CDR3 DNA sequence: TGTGCCAGCAGGGACAGAGCGGGGGGGTCCTACAATGAGCAGTTCTTC. As protein: CASRDRAGGSYNEQFF.

The chain recombines TRBV5-1 with TRBJ2-7; D is ambiguous. The CDR3 has 15 residues. Trimming cost V 0 bases and J 0 bases, with 10 bases left between them. Per the germline V gene, CDR1 is SGHRS and CDR2 is YFSETQ. This CDR3 is CASSLGPRSSYEQYF. CDR3 bases: TGCGCCAGCAGCTTGGGACCTCGGAGCTCCTACGAGCAGTACTTC.

V is TRBV6-1 and J is TRBJ2-7; TRBD1 matches 8 bases. CDR3 length equals 14 residues. J lost 2 bases, V lost 4 bases, and 4 bases had no gene match. Germline V gene sequence: CDR1 MNHNS, CDR2 SASEGT. This CDR3 is CASSGPGQAYEQYF. CDR3 DNA: TGTGCCAGCAGTGGTCCGGGACAGGCCTACGAGCAGTACTTC.

There are a few counts of this clone. V is TRBV11-2 and J is TRBJ2-3; D perhaps matches TRBD1 (5 bases). This CDR3 has 13 amino acids. V gave up 5 bases and J gave up 1 base, with 7 bases separating them. CDR1 is SGHAT and CDR2 is FQNNGV in the germline V gene. The CDR3 reads CASSLQGTDTQYF. The CDR3 region has the DNA TGTGCCAGCAGCCTACAGGGCACAGATACGCAGTATTTT.